What follows are 25 T cell receptor beta chains derived from one specimen sequenced in a study of blood T cell repertoires in COVID-19. Profiling relied on immunoSEQ multiplex PCR, and the TCRdb table lists in-frame clones only, not all of them. The repertoire holds 70,000 to 80,000 clones, with 70% to 90% as singletons. Sequences were obtained from peripheral blood. The receptors shown here come from a human donor in a cohort sampled during active COVID-19.

The chain links TRBV6-5 to TRBJ2-7, with D possibly being TRBD2 (5 bases). Germline V lookup: CDR1 MNHEY, CDR2 SVGAGI. The CDR3 is made up of 14 amino acids. V dropped 5 bases and J dropped 3 bases, with 14 bases sitting between them. The CDR3 is CASSSPGIGYEQYF. The CDR3 coding sequence is TGTGCCAGCAGTAGCCCGGGGATAGGCTACGAGCAGTACTTC.

J is TRBJ2-7 and V is TRBV3-1 (or the pseudogene TRBV3-2); D is uncertain. This CDR3 has 12 amino acids. Germline loops: CDR1 LGHDT, CDR2 YNNKEL (reference sequence). Trimming shortened V by 4 bases and J by 2 bases, and 6 bases separated the two germline ends. The CDR3 is CASSPSPYEQYF. The CDR3 DNA is TGTGCCAGCAGCCCTTCCCCCTACGAGCAGTACTTC.

The rearrangement uses TRBV28 and TRBJ1-1; D is unclear. The CDR3 runs 14 residues. V lost 3 bases to trimming and J lost 1 base, with 9 bases between them. CDR1 and CDR2 from the germline V gene are MDHEN and SYDVKM. The CDR3 nucleotides read TGTGCCAGCAGTTTGCACGGGAGGAACACTGAAGCTTTCTTT. It translates to CASSLHGRNTEAFF.

CDR3 nucleotides: TGCGCCAGCATACAGGGGGTGGTTGAAGATACGCAGTATTTT. Protein product: CASIQGVVEDTQYF. The chain carries TRBV5-1 and TRBJ2-3; 8 bases map to TRBD1. The trim removed 6 bases at V and 5 bases at J, leaving 8 bases unmatched. The CDR3 has 14 residues. Per the germline V gene, CDR1 is SGHRS and CDR2 is YFSETQ.

The chain recombines TRBV4-1 with TRBJ2-5; a weak D match, TRBD1 (6 bases). The V end lost 6 bases, the J end lost 5 bases, and 22 bases lay between the germline ends. Germline-derived CDR1 and CDR2 are MGHRA and YSYEKL. The CDR3 covers 16 residues. The CDR3 DNA reads as TGCGCCAGCAGGGGGGCGGTTCAGGGGTCGAAGGAGACCCAGTACTTC. Amino acid sequence: CASRGAVQGSKETQYF.

A single count supports this clone. The chain has TRBV5-4 and TRBJ1-1, with 7 positions matching TRBD1. Trimming at V came to 4 bases and at J to 0 bases, leaving 6 bases not matched to a gene. Germline CDR1 SGHNT, CDR2 YYREEE (reference sequence). CDR3 length: 15 amino acids. Written as DNA, the CDR3 is TGTGCCAGCAGCCCCCGGGACAGAATGAACACTGAAGCTTTCTTT. This sequence encodes CASSPRDRMNTEAFF. Complete variable domain (other parts from reference TRBV5-4 and TRBJ1-1): ETGVTQSPTHLIKTRGQQVTLRCSSQSGHNTVSWYQQALGQGPQFIFQYYREEENGRGNFPPRFSGLQFPNYSSELNVNALELDDSALYLCASSPRDRMNTEAFFGQGTRLTVV.

This chain connects TRBV19 to TRBJ1-1, with D perhaps matching TRBD1 (5 bases). There are 14 residues in the CDR3. V shed 3 bases and J shed 3 bases, with 11 bases lying between them. Germline CDR1 and CDR2: LNHDA and SQIVND (reference sequence). As DNA, the CDR3 is TGTGCCAGTAGTATGTTTCTAGGGGACACTGAAGCTTTCTTT. Translation: CASSMFLGDTEAFF.

CDR3 coding DNA: TGCGCCAGCAGCCCGTTCACAGGGGTGGTCAACGAGCAGTACTTC. It encodes CASSPFTGVVNEQYF. The chain combines TRBV5-1 with TRBJ2-7; 7 bases agree with TRBD1. This CDR3 is built from 15 residues. Looked up from germline, CDR1 is SGHRS and CDR2 is YFSETQ. V lost 4 bases, J lost 5 bases, and 12 bases stayed unmatched.

The rearrangement joins TRBV5-5 to TRBJ2-4; no definite D call. The CDR3 contains 14 residues. Trimming left V 0 bases short and J 1 base short, with 5 bases between. Germline loops: CDR1 SGHKS, CDR2 YYEKEE (reference sequence). The CDR3 nucleotides are TGTGCCAGCAGCTTGGCAGGTGCCAAAAACATTCAGTACTTC. This encodes CASSLAGAKNIQYF.

The sample holds one count of this clone. J is TRBJ2-3 and V is TRBV5-1; 9 nucleotides line up with TRBD2. CDR1 and CDR2 from the germline V gene are SGHRS and YFSETQ. The CDR3 extends over 15 amino acids. With 0 bases clipped from V and 6 bases from J, the junction kept 5 bases outside the gene matches. CDR3 nucleotides: TGCGCCAGCAGCTTGGAGGCTAGCGGGGTCGATACGCAGTATTTT. Translated: CASSLEASGVDTQYF.

Regarding this clone: An end of the junction differs from the germline gene, which may be a read error. The chain uses TRBV2 and TRBJ1-1; maybe TRBD1 (5 bases). This CDR3 is built from 12 residues. Per germline, CDR1 SNHLY and CDR2 FYNNEI. This CDR3 is CASREGETEAFF. The CDR3 DNA reads TGTGCCAGCAGGGAAGGGGAGACTGAAGCTTTCTTT.

This rearrangement joins TRBV5-1 to TRBJ1-1, with D perhaps TRBD1 (6 bases). Between the trimmed V and J ends, which lost 4 bases and 4 bases, there was a span of 14 bases. CDR1 is SGHRS and CDR2 is YFSETQ in the germline V gene. This CDR3 has 14 amino acids. The CDR3 reads CASSDTGSTTEAFF. CDR3 in DNA: TGCGCCAGCAGCGATACAGGGTCTACCACTGAAGCTTTCTTT.

The rearrangement links TRBV6-5 to TRBJ2-3, with a weak D call TRBD2 (7 bases). The CDR3 sequence is 16 residues long. V shed 2 bases and J shed 1 base, with 13 bases lying between them. Germline V gene lookup returns CDR1 MNHEY and CDR2 SVGAGI. The CDR3 coding sequence is TGTGCCAGCAGTTACCTCGCGGGGGCGGGCACAGATACGCAGTATTTT. It translates to CASSYLAGAGTDTQYF.

This chain connects TRBV5-1 to TRBJ1-1, with 8 bases matching TRBD1. Germline-derived CDR1 and CDR2 are SGHRS and YFSETQ. V shed 0 bases, J shed 6 bases, and the junction held 7 bases outside the gene matches. CDR3 size: 15 residues. CDR3 nucleotide sequence: TGCGCCAGCAGCTTGGTCCCAGGGGGCGTCGCTGAAGCTTTCTTT. Protein product: CASSLVPGGVAEAFF.

The chain carries TRBV27 and TRBJ1-5, with TRBD1 matching 8 bases. Germline CDR1 is MNHEY and CDR2 is SMNVEV (reference sequence). V was clipped by 6 bases and J by 6 bases; unmatched bases: 7. The CDR3 extends over 14 amino acids. CDR3 sequence (DNA): TGTGCCAGCAGCTACGGACAGGGAGGTCAGCCCCAGCATTTT. Protein product: CASSYGQGGQPQHF.

V gene TRBV5-6 combines with J gene TRBJ2-3; D is possibly TRBD1 (5 bases). The germline V gene has CDR1 SGHDT and CDR2 YYEEEE. V lost 3 bases, J lost 2 bases, and 13 bases lay in between. This CDR3 is built from 15 residues. The CDR3 here is CASSSRSGSTDTQYF. The CDR3 nucleotides read TGTGCCAGCAGCTCGAGATCAGGGTCCACAGATACGCAGTATTTT.

The chain employs TRBV13 and TRBJ2-3; 7 nucleotides agree with TRBD1. V shed 5 bases, J shed 0 bases, and the junction held 8 bases outside the gene matches. The CDR3 length is 16 residues. In germline, CDR1 is PRHDT, CDR2 FYEKMQ (reference sequence). The CDR3 protein is CASSPQGGGSTDTQYF. The CDR3 DNA reads as TGTGCCAGCAGCCCTCAAGGGGGCGGCAGCACAGATACGCAGTATTTT. Supplemented by reference TRBV13 and TRBJ2-3, the full variable domain reads AAGVIQSPRHLIKEKRETATLKCYPIPRHDTVYWYQQGPGQDPQFLISFYEKMQSDKGSIPDRFSAQQFSDYHSELNMSSLELGDSALYFCASSPQGGGSTDTQYFGPGTRLTVL.

The chain employs TRBV6-1 and TRBJ1-1, with D unresolved. This CDR3 has 16 residues. CDR1 and CDR2 (germline): MNHNS, SASEGT. The V end was cut by 1 base, the J end by 0 bases, with 12 bases between. Written as DNA, the CDR3 is TGTGCCAGCAGTGAAGTCCTTACAGTCATGAACACTGAAGCTTTCTTT. As protein: CASSEVLTVMNTEAFF.

This clone was seen a handful of times. The V call is TRBV18, the J call TRBJ1-3; 7 bases are a match to TRBD1. The germline V gene has CDR1 KGHSH and CDR2 LQKENI. Trimming at V came to 2 bases and at J to 0 bases, leaving 4 bases not matched to a gene. The CDR3 has 16 residues. CDR3 sequence: CASSPEGASSGNTIYF. CDR3 sequence (DNA): TGTGCCAGCTCACCAGAGGGGGCCTCCTCTGGAAACACCATATATTTT.

The chain joins TRBV6-5 to TRBJ1-1; D gene uncertain. Trimming took 8 bases from V and 3 from J, leaving 13 bases between them. Germline CDR1 is MNHEY and CDR2 is SVGAGI. This CDR3 contains 13 residues. CDR3 in DNA: TGTGCCAGCGCGGGTGAACGGGACACTGAAGCTTTCTTT. Translating gives CASAGERDTEAFF.

The gene calls are TRBV5-6 and TRBJ2-7; D is unresolved. Deletions cut 0 bases from V and 4 bases from J, with 8 bases between. The germline CDR1 and CDR2 sequences are SGHDT and YYEEEE. This CDR3 region has 13 residues. The CDR3 is CASSLAHNYEQYF. The CDR3 nucleotides are TGTGCCAGCAGCTTGGCCCACAATTACGAGCAGTACTTC.

Only a few counts were recorded for this clone. The rearrangement uses TRBV2 and TRBJ2-3; no clear D gene. Trimming took 0 bases from V and 14 from J, leaving 15 bases between them. The germline CDR1 and CDR2 sequences are SNHLY and FYNNEI. There are 13 residues in the CDR3. CDR3 coding DNA: TGTGCCAGCAGTGAAGCTCGCGCATCAGGCCCGTATTTT. Protein product: CASSEARASGPYF.

The gene calls are TRBV2 and TRBJ2-3; 8 bases are shared with TRBD2. CDR3 length: 13 amino acids. The V gene end was trimmed by 8 bases and the J gene end by 4 bases; junction bases not matched to a gene: 5. Per germline, CDR1 SNHLY and CDR2 FYNNEI. DNA of the CDR3: TGTGCCAGCTCGGGGGGGCCCTCAGATACGCAGTATTTT. Its protein product is CASSGGPSDTQYF.

The V gene is TRBV19, the J gene TRBJ1-1; no reliable D call. The CDR3 is 14 amino acids. Trimming pared 1 base from V and 3 bases from J, leaving 9 bases between. Germline V gene data show CDR1 as LNHDA and CDR2 as SQIVND (reference sequence). The CDR3 DNA reads as TGTGCCAGTAGTATAGTTTCCGGGGACACTGAAGCTTTCTTT. Its protein is CASSIVSGDTEAFF.

The chain carries TRBV19 and TRBJ2-3; 12 bases agree with TRBD2. V shed 3 bases, J shed 2 bases, and the junction held 9 bases outside the gene matches. Germline V gene lookup returns CDR1 LNHDA and CDR2 SQIVND (reference sequence). The CDR3 covers 18 residues. CDR3 coding DNA: TGTGCCAGTAGTATGAGGGGCCTAGCGGGGGGGGTCACAGATACGCAGTATTTT. Its translation: CASSMRGLAGGVTDTQYF. Variable domain in full (rest from reference TRBV19 and TRBJ2-3): DGGITQSPKYLFRKEGQNVTLSCEQNLNHDAMYWYRQDPGQGLRLIYYSQIVNDFQKGDIAEGYSVSREKKESFPLTVTSAQKNPTAFYLCASSMRGLAGGVTDTQYFGPGTRLTVL.